This T cell receptor beta chain was recorded in a study of brain T cells in children with intractable seizures. Study-wide findings and caveats: Viral specificity was inferred only from CDR3 similarity; HCMV serostatus was unknown.

Germline V gives CDR1 MNHEY, CDR2 SVGAGI. CDR3 size: 16 residues. With 0 bases clipped from V and 4 bases from J, the junction kept 7 bases outside the gene matches. Points on this clone: Antigen: not known.

The protocol was immunoSEQ multiplex PCR, while the TCRdb copy is restricted to in-frame clones and leaves out a portion. The data show around 70,000 clones, roughly 91% seen once. The sequenced cases were selected for having the highest brain T cell transcript signatures. At least one anti-epileptic drug was given before surgery. Sequences were derived from peripheral blood, sampled at surgery. The receptor comes from a boy under two years old with tuberous sclerosis and intractable seizures. This chain links TRBV6-5 with TRBJ2-7; 9 nucleotides align to TRBD2. For the CDR3, the DNA is TGTGCCAGCAGTTACTCGACGATAGCGGGAGTATACGAGCAGTACTTC. Amino acids: CASSYSTIAGVYEQYF.